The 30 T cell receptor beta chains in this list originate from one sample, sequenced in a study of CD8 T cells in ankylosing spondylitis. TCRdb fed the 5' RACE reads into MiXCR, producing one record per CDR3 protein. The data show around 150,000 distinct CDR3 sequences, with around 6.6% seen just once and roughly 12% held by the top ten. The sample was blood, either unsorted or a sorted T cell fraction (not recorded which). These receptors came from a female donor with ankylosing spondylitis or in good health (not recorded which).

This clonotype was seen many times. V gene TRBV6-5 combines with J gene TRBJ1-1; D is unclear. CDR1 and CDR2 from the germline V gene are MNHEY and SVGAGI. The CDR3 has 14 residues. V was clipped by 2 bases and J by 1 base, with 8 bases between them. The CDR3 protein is CASSYGLENTEAFF. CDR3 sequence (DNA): TGTGCCAGCAGTTACGGACTGGAGAACACTGAAGCTTTCTTT.

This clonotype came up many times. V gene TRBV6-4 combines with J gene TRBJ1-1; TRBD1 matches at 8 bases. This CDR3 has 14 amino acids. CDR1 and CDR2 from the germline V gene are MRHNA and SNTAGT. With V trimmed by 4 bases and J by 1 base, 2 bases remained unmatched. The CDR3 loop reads CASSVDRGNTEAFF. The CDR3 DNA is TGTGCCAGCAGTGTCGACAGGGGGAACACTGAAGCTTTCTTT.

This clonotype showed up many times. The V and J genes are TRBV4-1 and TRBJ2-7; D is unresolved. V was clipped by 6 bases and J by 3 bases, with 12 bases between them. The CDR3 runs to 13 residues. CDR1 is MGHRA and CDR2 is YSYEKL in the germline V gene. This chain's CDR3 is CASRRMAGYEQYF. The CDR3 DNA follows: TGCGCCAGCAGACGAATGGCAGGCTACGAGCAGTACTTC.

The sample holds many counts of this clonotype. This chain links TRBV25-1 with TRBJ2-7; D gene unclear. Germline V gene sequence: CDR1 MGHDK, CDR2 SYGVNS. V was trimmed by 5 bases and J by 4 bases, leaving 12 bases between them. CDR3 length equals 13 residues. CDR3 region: CASSPIKNYEQYF. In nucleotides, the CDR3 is TGTGCCAGCAGTCCTATTAAAAATTACGAGCAGTACTTC.

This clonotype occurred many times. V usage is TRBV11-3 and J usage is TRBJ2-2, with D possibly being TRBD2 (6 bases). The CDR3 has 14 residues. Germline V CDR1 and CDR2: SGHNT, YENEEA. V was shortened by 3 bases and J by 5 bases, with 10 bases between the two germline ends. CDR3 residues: CASSLTSGTGELFF. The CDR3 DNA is TGTGCCAGCAGCTTGACAAGCGGGACCGGGGAGCTGTTTTTT.

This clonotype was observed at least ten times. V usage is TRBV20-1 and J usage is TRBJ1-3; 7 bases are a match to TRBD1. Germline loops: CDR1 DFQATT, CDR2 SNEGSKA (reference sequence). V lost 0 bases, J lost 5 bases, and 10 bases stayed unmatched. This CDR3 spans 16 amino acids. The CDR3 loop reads CSARDPTGNRRNTIYF. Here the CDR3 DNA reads TGCAGTGCTAGAGACCCGACAGGGAATAGGAGAAACACCATATATTTT.

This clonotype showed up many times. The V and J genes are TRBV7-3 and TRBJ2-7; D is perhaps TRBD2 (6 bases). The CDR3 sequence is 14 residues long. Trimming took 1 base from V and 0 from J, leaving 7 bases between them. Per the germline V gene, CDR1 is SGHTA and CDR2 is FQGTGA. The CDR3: CASSLNGGSYEQYF. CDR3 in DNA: TGTGCCAGCAGCTTAAACGGGGGCTCCTACGAGCAGTACTTC.

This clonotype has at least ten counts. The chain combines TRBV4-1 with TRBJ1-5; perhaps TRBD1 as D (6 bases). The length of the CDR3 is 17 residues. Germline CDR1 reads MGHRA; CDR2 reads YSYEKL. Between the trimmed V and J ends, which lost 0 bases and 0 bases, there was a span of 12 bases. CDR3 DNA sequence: TGCGCCAGCAGCCAAGAGGGGGCAGGCCTTAGCAATCAGCCCCAGCATTTT. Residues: CASSQEGAGLSNQPQHF.

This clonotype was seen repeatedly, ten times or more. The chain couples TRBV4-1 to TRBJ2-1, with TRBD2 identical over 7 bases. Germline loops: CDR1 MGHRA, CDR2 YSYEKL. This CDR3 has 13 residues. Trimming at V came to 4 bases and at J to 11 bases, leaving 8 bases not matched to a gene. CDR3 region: CASSLGRQVKQFF. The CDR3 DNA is TGCGCCAGCAGCCTCGGGAGGCAGGTCAAGCAGTTCTTC.

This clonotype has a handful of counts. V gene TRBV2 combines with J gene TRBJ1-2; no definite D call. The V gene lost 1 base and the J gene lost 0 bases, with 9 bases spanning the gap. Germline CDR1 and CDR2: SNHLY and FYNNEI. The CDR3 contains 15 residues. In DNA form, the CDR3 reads TGTGCCAGCAGTGAAGGCCGGGAAACTAACTATGGCTACACCTTC. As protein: CASSEGRETNYGYTF.

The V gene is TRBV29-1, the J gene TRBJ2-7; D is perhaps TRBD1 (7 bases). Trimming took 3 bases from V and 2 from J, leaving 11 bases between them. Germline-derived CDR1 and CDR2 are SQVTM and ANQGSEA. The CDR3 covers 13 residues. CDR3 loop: CSVETGTPYEQYF. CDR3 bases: TGCAGCGTTGAGACAGGGACTCCCTACGAGCAGTACTTC.

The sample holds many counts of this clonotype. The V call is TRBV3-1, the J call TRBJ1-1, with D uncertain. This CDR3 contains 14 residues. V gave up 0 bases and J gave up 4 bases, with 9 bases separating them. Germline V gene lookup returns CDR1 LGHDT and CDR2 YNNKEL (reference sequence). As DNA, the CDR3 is TGTGCCAGCAGCCAAGATTTGGGCCCCACTGAAGCTTTCTTT. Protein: CASSQDLGPTEAFF.

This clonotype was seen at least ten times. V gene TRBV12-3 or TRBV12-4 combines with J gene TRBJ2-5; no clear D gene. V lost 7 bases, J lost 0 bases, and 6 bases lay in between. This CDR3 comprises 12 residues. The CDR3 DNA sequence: TGTGCCAGCACGCAGTACCAAGAGACCCAGTACTTC. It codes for CASTQYQETQYF.

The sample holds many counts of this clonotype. CDR3 region: CSARDYSLYNEQFF. CDR3 in DNA: TGCAGTGCTAGAGATTACAGTCTATACAATGAGCAGTTCTTC. The chain combines TRBV20-1 with TRBJ2-1; D gene ambiguous. The CDR3 extends over 14 amino acids. V lost 0 bases to trimming and J lost 4 bases, with 10 bases between them. The germline CDR1 and CDR2 sequences are DFQATT and SNEGSKA (reference sequence).

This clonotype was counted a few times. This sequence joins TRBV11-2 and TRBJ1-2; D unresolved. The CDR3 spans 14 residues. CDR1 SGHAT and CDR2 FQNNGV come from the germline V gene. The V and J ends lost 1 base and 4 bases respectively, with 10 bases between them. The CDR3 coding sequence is TGTGCCAGCAGCTTAGCCTGGGGTCTCTATGGCTACACCTTC. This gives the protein CASSLAWGLYGYTF.

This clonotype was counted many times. For the CDR3, the DNA is TGTGCCAGCAGTTTAGGGAGGGGGTATAGGGAGACCCAGTACTTC. Protein sequence: CASSLGRGYRETQYF. The chain has TRBV28 and TRBJ2-5; tentative D call: TRBD2 (7 bases). The V gene's germline CDR1 is MDHEN and CDR2 SYDVKM. The ends were cut back, 2 bases at V and 5 bases at J, with 15 bases in the middle. The CDR3 contains 15 residues.

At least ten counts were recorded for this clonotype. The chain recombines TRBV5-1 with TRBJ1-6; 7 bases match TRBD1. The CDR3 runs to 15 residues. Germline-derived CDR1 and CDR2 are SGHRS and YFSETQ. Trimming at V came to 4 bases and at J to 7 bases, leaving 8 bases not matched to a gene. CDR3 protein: CASSGSGGGNSPLHF. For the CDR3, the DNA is TGCGCCAGCAGCGGATCAGGGGGAGGAAATTCACCCCTCCACTTT.

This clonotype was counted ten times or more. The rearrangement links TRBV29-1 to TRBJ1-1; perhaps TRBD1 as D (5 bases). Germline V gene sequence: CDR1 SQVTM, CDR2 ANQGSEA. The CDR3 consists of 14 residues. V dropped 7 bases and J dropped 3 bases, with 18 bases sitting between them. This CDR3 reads CSASHGGGDTEAFF. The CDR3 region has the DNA TGCAGCGCCTCCCATGGCGGAGGGGACACTGAAGCTTTCTTT.

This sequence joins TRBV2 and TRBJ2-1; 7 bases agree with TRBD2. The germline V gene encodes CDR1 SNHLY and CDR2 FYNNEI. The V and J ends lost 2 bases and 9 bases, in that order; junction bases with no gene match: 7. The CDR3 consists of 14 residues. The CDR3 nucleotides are TGTGCCAGCAGTGAAAGGTGGGGGGGAGTTGAGCAGTTCTTC. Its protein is CASSERWGGVEQFF.

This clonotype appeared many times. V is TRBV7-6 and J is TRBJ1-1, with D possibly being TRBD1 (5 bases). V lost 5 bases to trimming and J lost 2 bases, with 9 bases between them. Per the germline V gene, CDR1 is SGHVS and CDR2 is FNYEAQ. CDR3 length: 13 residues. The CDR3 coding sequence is TGTGCCAGCAGCATAGGGGAAAACACTGAAGCTTTCTTT. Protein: CASSIGENTEAFF. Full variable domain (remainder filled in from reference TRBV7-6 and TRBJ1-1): GAGVSQSPRYKVTKRGQDVALRCDPISGHVSLYWYRQALGQGPEFLTYFNYEAQQDKSGLPNDRFSAERPEGSISTLTIQRTEQRDSAMYRCASSIGENTEAFFGQGTRLTVV.

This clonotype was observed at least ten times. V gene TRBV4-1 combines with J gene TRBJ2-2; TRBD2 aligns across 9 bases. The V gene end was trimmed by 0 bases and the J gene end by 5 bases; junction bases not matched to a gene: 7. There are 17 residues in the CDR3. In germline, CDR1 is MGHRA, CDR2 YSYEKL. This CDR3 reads CASSQEYPSGVTGELFF. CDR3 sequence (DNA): TGCGCCAGCAGCCAAGAGTACCCTAGCGGGGTGACCGGGGAGCTGTTTTTT.

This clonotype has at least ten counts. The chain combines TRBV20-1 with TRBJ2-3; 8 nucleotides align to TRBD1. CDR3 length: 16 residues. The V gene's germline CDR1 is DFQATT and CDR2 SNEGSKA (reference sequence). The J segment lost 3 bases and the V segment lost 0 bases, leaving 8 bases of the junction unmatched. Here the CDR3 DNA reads TGCAGTGCTAGAGAGCCCAGGGGGCGGTATACAGATACGCAGTATTTT. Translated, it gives CSAREPRGRYTDTQYF.

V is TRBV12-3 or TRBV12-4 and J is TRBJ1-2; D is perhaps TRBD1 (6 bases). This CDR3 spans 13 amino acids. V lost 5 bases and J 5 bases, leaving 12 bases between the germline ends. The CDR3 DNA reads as TGTGCCAGCAGTGGGACAAGACGATATGGCTACACCTTC. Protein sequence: CASSGTRRYGYTF.

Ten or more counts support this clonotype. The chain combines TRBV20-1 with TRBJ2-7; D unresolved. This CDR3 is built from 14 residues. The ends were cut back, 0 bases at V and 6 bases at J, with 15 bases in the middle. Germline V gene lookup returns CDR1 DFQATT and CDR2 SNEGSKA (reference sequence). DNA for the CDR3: TGCAGTGCTAGAGAGACGGGTAGATTCGCCGAGCAGTACTTC. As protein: CSARETGRFAEQYF.

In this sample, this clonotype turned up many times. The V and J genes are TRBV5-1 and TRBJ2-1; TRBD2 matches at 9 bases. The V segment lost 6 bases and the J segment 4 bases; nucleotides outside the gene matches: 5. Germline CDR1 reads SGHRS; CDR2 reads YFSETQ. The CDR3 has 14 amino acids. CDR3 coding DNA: TGCGCCAGCATTGGCGGGGGGGTTTACAATGAGCAGTTCTTC. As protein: CASIGGGVYNEQFF.

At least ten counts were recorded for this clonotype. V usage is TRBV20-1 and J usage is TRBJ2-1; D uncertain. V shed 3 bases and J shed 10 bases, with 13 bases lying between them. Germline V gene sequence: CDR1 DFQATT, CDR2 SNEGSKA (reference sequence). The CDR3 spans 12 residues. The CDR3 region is CSASRVSGEQFF. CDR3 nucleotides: TGCAGTGCTAGTCGGGTGTCAGGCGAGCAGTTCTTC.

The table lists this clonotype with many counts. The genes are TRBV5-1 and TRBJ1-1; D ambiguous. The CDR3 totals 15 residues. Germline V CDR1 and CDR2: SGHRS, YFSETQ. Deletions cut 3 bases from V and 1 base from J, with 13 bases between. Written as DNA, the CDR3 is TGCGCCAGCAGCTGGGTCTCCGGGCCGAACACTGAAGCTTTCTTT. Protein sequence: CASSWVSGPNTEAFF.

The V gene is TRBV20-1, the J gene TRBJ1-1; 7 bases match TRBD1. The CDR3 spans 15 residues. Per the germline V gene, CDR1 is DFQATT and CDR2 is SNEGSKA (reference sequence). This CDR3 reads CRARGGRTLDTEAFF. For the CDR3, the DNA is TGCAGGGCCAGGGGGGGACGAACTTTGGACACTGAAGCTTTCTTT.

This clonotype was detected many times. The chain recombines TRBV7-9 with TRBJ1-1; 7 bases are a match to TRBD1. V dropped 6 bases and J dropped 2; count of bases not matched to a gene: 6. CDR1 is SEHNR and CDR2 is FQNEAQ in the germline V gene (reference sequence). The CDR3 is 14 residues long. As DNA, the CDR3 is TGTGCCAGCAGTTGGGACAGAGTAAACACTGAAGCTTTCTTT. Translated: CASSWDRVNTEAFF. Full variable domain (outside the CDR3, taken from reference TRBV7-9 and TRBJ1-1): DTGVSQNPRHKITKRGQNVTFRCDPISEHNRLYWYRQTLGQGPEFLTYFQNEAQLEKSRLLSDRFSAERPKGSFSTLEIQRTEQGDSAMYLCASSWDRVNTEAFFGQGTRLTVV.

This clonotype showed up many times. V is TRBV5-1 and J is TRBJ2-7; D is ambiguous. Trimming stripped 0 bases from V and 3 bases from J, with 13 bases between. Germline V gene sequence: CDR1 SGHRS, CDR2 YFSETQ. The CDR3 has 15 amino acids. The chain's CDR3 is CASSLVDPHRYEQYF. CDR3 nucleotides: TGCGCCAGCAGCTTGGTGGACCCCCACCGCTACGAGCAGTACTTC. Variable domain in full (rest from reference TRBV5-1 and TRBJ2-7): KAGVTQTPRYLIKTRGQQVTLSCSPISGHRSVSWYQQTPGQGLQFLFEYFSETQRNKGNFPGRFSGRQFSNSRSEMNVSTLELGDSALYLCASSLVDPHRYEQYFGPGTRLTVT.